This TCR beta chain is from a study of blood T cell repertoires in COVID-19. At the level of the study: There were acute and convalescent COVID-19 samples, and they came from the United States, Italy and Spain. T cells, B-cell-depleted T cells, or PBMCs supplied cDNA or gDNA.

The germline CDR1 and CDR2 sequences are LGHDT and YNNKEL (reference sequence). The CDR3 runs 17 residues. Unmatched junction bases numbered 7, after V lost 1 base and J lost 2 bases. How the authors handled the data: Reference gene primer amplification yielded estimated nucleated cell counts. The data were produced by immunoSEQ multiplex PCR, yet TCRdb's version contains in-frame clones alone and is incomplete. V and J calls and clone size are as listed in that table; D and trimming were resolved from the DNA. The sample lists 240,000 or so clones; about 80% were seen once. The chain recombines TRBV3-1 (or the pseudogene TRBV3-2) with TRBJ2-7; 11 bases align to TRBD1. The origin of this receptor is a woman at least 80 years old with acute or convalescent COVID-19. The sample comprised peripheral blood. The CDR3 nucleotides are TGTGCCAGCAGCCAAGTAGGTTGGACAGGGGGCCCCTACGAGCAGTACTTC. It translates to CASSQVGWTGGPYEQYF.